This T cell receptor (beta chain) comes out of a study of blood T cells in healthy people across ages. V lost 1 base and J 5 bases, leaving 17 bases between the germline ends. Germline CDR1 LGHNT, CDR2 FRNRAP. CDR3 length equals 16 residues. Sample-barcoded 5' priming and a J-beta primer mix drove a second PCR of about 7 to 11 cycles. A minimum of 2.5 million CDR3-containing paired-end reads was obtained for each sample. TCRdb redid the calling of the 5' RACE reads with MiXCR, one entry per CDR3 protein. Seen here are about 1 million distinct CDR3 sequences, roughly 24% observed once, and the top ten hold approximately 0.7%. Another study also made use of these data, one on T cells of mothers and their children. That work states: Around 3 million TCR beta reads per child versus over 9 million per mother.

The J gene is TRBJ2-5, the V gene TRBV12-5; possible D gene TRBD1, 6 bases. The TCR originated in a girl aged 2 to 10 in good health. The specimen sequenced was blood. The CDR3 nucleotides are TGTGCTAGTGGTTTGGGCCAGGGGAGTATTTCGGAGACCCAGTACTTC. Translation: CASGLGQGSISETQYF.